Shown below are 13 T cell receptor beta chains from a single sample sequenced in a study of shared T cell receptors in the human thymus. The repertoire was sequenced with immunoSEQ multiplex PCR; TCRdb's copy has only in-frame clones and lacks some. The sample records approximately 580,000 clones, 75% to 80% being singletons. These data also formed part of another study, on human thymus T cells.

The source material was thymocytes. The source of these receptors is a boy younger than two with a congenital heart defect.

The genes are TRBV15 and TRBJ2-1; D may be TRBD2 (6 bases). The CDR3 loop spans 17 amino acids. V shed 0 bases and J shed 3 bases, with 15 bases lying between them. Germline lookup yields CDR1 LNHNV and CDR2 YYDKDF (reference sequence). The CDR3 spells CATSRDSPSGYYNEQFF. In DNA, the CDR3 is TGTGCCACCAGCAGAGACTCCCCGAGCGGGTACTACAATGAGCAGTTCTTC.

V usage is TRBV23-1 and J usage is TRBJ1-2, with a weak D call TRBD1 (6 bases). TRBV23-1 is annotated as an ORF whose role is uncertain. V lost 9 bases and J 7 bases, leaving 24 bases between the germline ends. This CDR3 is built from 15 residues. This CDR3 is CASPGQETSFGGYTF. CDR3 in DNA: TGCGCCAGTCCGGGACAAGAGACTTCCTTTGGTGGCTACACCTTC.

CDR3 coding DNA: TGTGCCAGCAGCTCCAACAGGGGGCGAAATGAAAAACTGTTTTTT. Translation: CASSSNRGRNEKLFF. V usage is TRBV11-2 and J usage is TRBJ1-4; 9 bases agree with TRBD1. The ends lost 4 bases at V and 5 bases at J; junction bases unmatched: 5. The CDR3 consists of 15 residues. Germline V gives CDR1 SGHAT, CDR2 FQNNGV.

The chain is built from TRBV18 and TRBJ2-7; D may be TRBD1 (6 bases). There are 16 residues in the CDR3. Germline V gene data show CDR1 as KGHSH and CDR2 as LQKENI. V was trimmed by 6 bases and J by 0 bases, leaving 18 bases between them. CDR3 region: CASSDWGPTVSYEQYF. The CDR3, as DNA: TGTGCCAGCTCCGACTGGGGGCCCACCGTCTCCTACGAGCAGTACTTC.

This chain uses TRBV11-3 with TRBJ1-1, with D unclear. V lost 0 bases, J lost 3 bases, and 5 bases lay in between. The CDR3 consists of 13 residues. Germline-derived CDR1 and CDR2 are SGHNT and YENEEA. The CDR3 spells CASSLEADTEAFF. In DNA, the CDR3 is TGTGCCAGCAGCTTAGAAGCGGACACTGAAGCTTTCTTT.

The chain links TRBV7-6 to TRBJ2-3; 11 bases match TRBD2. Germline V gives CDR1 SGHVS, CDR2 FNYEAQ. This CDR3 is built from 20 residues. With V trimmed by 5 bases and J by 1 base, 17 bases remained unmatched. CDR3 nucleotide sequence: TGTGCCAGCAGCGGAGGTGGGCCACTAGCGGGAGTTTCCGGCACAGATACGCAGTATTTT. It yields the protein CASSGGGPLAGVSGTDTQYF.

The chain recombines TRBV27 with TRBJ2-4; D is perhaps TRBD1 (7 bases). Germline V gene sequence: CDR1 MNHEY, CDR2 SMNVEV (reference sequence). CDR3 size: 16 residues. Deletions cut 5 bases from V and 3 bases from J, with 17 bases between. The CDR3 DNA follows: TGTGCCAGCAGTCCCAGGGGGGCAGTGGGCAAAAACATTCAGTACTTC. Protein product: CASSPRGAVGKNIQYF.

This chain joins TRBV5-1 and TRBJ1-2, with D perhaps matching TRBD1 (5 bases). There are 15 residues in the CDR3. Trimming shortened V by 4 bases and J by 6 bases, and 19 bases separated the two germline ends. Germline CDR1 is SGHRS and CDR2 is YFSETQ. CDR3 sequence (DNA): TGCGCCAGCAGCAATCCCCGCGGCCAGGGCGATGGCTACACCTTC. This codes for CASSNPRGQGDGYTF.

This clone was recorded only once. The CDR3 spells CASSLNRDRGWSEQFF. DNA of the CDR3: TGCGCCAGCAGCCTCAACCGGGACAGGGGTTGGAGTGAGCAGTTCTTC. The gene calls are TRBV4-3 and TRBJ2-1, with TRBD1 identical over 10 bases. J gave up 9 bases and V 4 bases, and 12 bases lay outside the gene matches. The germline V gene encodes CDR1 LGHNA and CDR2 YSLEER. The CDR3 is 16 residues long.

V gene TRBV6-5 combines with J gene TRBJ2-7, with 11 bases that match TRBD1. The CDR3 loop spans 14 amino acids. The trim removed 6 bases at V and 5 bases at J, leaving 6 bases unmatched. From germline, CDR1 is MNHEY and CDR2 SVGAGI. The CDR3 region is CASRSGTGGNEQYF. DNA of the CDR3: TGTGCCAGCAGATCCGGGACAGGGGGTAACGAGCAGTACTTC.

In its sample, this clone was seen once. The V call is TRBV20-1, the J call TRBJ2-5, with a tentative D call TRBD2 (5 bases). CDR3 length equals 11 residues. Trimming took 4 bases from V and 4 from J, leaving 7 bases between them. Germline CDR1 is DFQATT and CDR2 is SNEGSKA (reference sequence). Here the CDR3 reads CSANEGETQYF. The CDR3 DNA reads TGCAGTGCTAACGAGGGAGAGACCCAGTACTTC.

The chain has TRBV11-3 and TRBJ2-2; D ambiguous. The CDR3 loop spans 12 amino acids. V lost 4 bases, J lost 7 bases, and 7 bases lay in between. Germline CDR1 and CDR2: SGHNT and YENEEA. The CDR3 nucleotides read TGTGCCAGCAGCTCTCCCGGCGGGGAGCTGTTTTTT. Its translation: CASSSPGGELFF.

This clone was counted a single time. This chain connects TRBV18 to TRBJ2-7, with 12 bases lining up with TRBD2. The junction had 4 bases not matched to a gene; V was cut back by 6 bases and J by 7 bases. Germline CDR1 reads KGHSH; CDR2 reads LQKENI. The CDR3 spans 13 residues. CDR3 DNA sequence: TGTGCCAGCTCTCGACTAGCGGGAGATGAGCAGTACTTC. Translated: CASSRLAGDEQYF.